This T cell receptor (beta chain) was observed in a study of cytomegalovirus exposure and HLA in healthy donors. Concerning this clone: No antigen is known for it.

General study findings and limits: In a later analysis, a genetic analysis reported fewer productive-TCR N-insertions in an Asian-associated ancestry cluster than the cohort average. The authors later found most CMV-associated TCR beta chains appeared HLA-restricted. Presence/absence analyses assumed roughly uniform sequencing depth across donors, which may not hold.

PCR used 60 Vbeta primers and 13 Jbeta primers. Sequencing was performed with immunoSEQ multiplex PCR; in TCRdb, only in-frame clones are kept and a portion is missing. The data show some 150,000 clones, with about four fifths seen just once and around 4.1% held by the top ten. Trimming stripped 2 bases from V and 1 base from J, with 11 bases between. CDR3 length: 14 residues. Per germline, CDR1 GTSNPN and CDR2 SVGIG (reference sequence). The sequence derives from a man aged 40-55 years in good health and CMV-seropositive. Sequencing was done on a sample of PBMCs. The rearrangement joins TRBV30 to TRBJ2-5; D uncertain. The CDR3 sequence is CAWSSSGPQETQYF. For the CDR3, the DNA is TGTGCCTGGAGTTCCTCGGGTCCCCAAGAGACCCAGTACTTC. Based on the CDR3 plus reference TRBV30 and TRBJ2-5, the full variable domain is SQTIHQWPATLVQPVGSPLSLECTVEGTSNPNLYWYRQAAGRGLQLLFYSVGIGQISSEVPQNLSASRPQDRQFILSSKKLLLSDSGFYLCAWSSSGPQETQYFGPGTRLLVL.